The 23 T cell receptor beta chains listed next were all sequenced from one sample in a study of breast tumors, draining lymph nodes, adjacent tissues. The lymph nodes were axillary draining lymph nodes from breast cancer patients. TCRdb redid the calling of the multiplex PCR reads with MiXCR, one entry per CDR3 protein. The sample has 100,000 or so distinct CDR3 sequences, about 20% seen once. What was sequenced was axillary lymph node tissue. The receptors were sampled from a female donor with breast cancer. Some clones in this sample may be carry-over from other donors' samples.

V is TRBV27 and J is TRBJ1-5; TRBD1 is a possible D gene (6 bases). Germline V CDR1 and CDR2: MNHEY, SMNVEV (reference sequence). Trimming shortened V by 5 bases and J by 0 bases, and 11 bases separated the two germline ends. This CDR3 spans 15 amino acids. The chain's CDR3 is CASSEDRSSNQPQHF. The DNA of the CDR3 is TGTGCCAGCAGTGAGGACAGAAGTAGCAATCAGCCCCAGCATTTT.

Concerning this clonotype itself: A read error may produce the germline difference seen at one junction end. The DNA of the CDR3 is TGTGCCAGCAGTGCGTACCAGGATCAGCCCCAGCGTTTT. This gives the protein CASSAYQDQPQRF. This chain uses TRBV6-1 with TRBJ1-5; no clear D. Per the germline V gene, CDR1 is MNHNS and CDR2 is SASEGT. This CDR3 has 13 residues.

Details on this clonotype: With a much larger clone just one base away, this may be a read error. This sequence joins TRBV5-6 and TRBJ1-5; weak D call: TRBD1 (6 bases). Germline V gene data show CDR1 as SGHDT and CDR2 as YYEEEE. The CDR3 has 18 amino acids. The CDR3 coding sequence is TGTGCCGGCAGCTCTCGCTGGATTGGGGGCTATGGCAATCAGCCCCAGCATTTT. It yields the protein CAGSSRWIGGYGNQPQHF.

This clonotype was counted ten times or more. The chain uses TRBV12-3 or TRBV12-4 and TRBJ1-2, with no clear D. V was clipped by 0 bases and J by 5 bases, with 7 bases between them. The CDR3 is made up of 13 amino acids. CDR3 nucleotide sequence: TGTGCCAGCAGTTTAGCCCGGGGATATGGCTACACCTTC. Residues: CASSLARGYGYTF.

The chain uses TRBV30 and TRBJ2-7, with TRBD2 as a possible D gene (6 bases). The V end lost 3 bases, the J end lost 5 bases, and 23 bases lay between the germline ends. This CDR3 spans 16 amino acids. The V gene's germline CDR1 is GTSNPN and CDR2 SVGIG (reference sequence). The CDR3 region has the DNA TGTGCCTGGAGCGACAAATCCGGGACTGATCCCCACGAGCAGTACTTC. It specifies CAWSDKSGTDPHEQYF. The entire variable domain, with the rest obtained from reference TRBV30 and TRBJ2-7, is as follows: SQTIHQWPATLVQPVGSPLSLECTVEGTSNPNLYWYRQAAGRGLQLLFYSVGIGQISSEVPQNLSASRPQDRQFILSSKKLLLSDSGFYLCAWSDKSGTDPHEQYFGPGTRLTVT.

The sample holds many counts of this clonotype. The gene calls are TRBV12-3 or TRBV12-4 and TRBJ2-2; D remains ambiguous. The CDR3 consists of 14 residues. Trimming left V 1 base short and J 7 bases short, with 10 bases between. The CDR3 loop reads CASSLGHPVGELFF. The CDR3 coding sequence is TGTGCCAGCAGTTTAGGGCACCCCGTCGGGGAGCTGTTTTTT.

This clonotype occurred many times. The V and J genes are TRBV7-9 and TRBJ1-6; D is possibly TRBD1 (5 bases). CDR3 length equals 15 residues. V shed 4 bases and J shed 8 bases, with 15 bases lying between them. Germline CDR1 is SEHNR and CDR2 is FQNEAQ (reference sequence). The CDR3: CASSSYSTRDSPLHF. CDR3 nucleotide sequence: TGTGCCAGCAGCTCCTATTCCACCAGGGATTCACCCCTCCACTTT.

The V gene is TRBV5-1, the J gene TRBJ2-7; unclear D gene. The CDR3 is 16 amino acids. Trimming pared 2 bases from V and 0 bases from J, leaving 15 bases between. Looked up from germline, CDR1 is SGHRS and CDR2 is YFSETQ. CDR3 sequence reads: CASSLEELRLSYEQYF. The DNA for the CDR3 is TGCGCCAGCAGCTTAGAGGAACTACGTCTCTCCTACGAGCAGTACTTC.

Ten or more counts support this clonotype. The chain couples TRBV4-1 to TRBJ1-5; no clear D gene. This CDR3 region has 13 residues. Germline lookup yields CDR1 MGHRA and CDR2 YSYEKL. Trimming pared 4 bases from V and 6 bases from J, leaving 10 bases between. The CDR3 nucleotides read TGCGCCAGCAGCCCTGCCCGATTTCAGCCCCAGCATTTT. It encodes CASSPARFQPQHF.

The chain is built from TRBV20-1 and TRBJ2-7; no clear D. CDR1 is DFQATT, CDR2 SNEGSKA, per germline (reference sequence). Trimming cost V 0 bases and J 2 bases, with 5 bases left between them. The CDR3 has 12 amino acids. CDR3 loop: CSARDWAYEQYF. For the CDR3, the DNA is TGCAGTGCTAGAGACTGGGCCTACGAGCAGTACTTC.

The table lists this clonotype with many counts. This chain links TRBV5-4 with TRBJ2-7, with 11 bases identical to TRBD2. With V trimmed by 2 bases and J by 7 bases, 5 bases remained unmatched. Germline CDR1 and CDR2: SGHNT and YYREEE (reference sequence). This CDR3 is built from 14 residues. The CDR3 reads CASSFSGRAGEQYF. CDR3 DNA: TGTGCCAGCAGCTTTAGCGGGAGGGCAGGTGAGCAGTACTTC.

In its sample, this clonotype was seen a few times. This rearrangement joins TRBV28 to TRBJ2-1, with D tentatively TRBD1 (6 bases). The CDR3 consists of 13 residues. Germline values: CDR1 MDHEN, CDR2 SYDVKM. V was shortened by 6 bases and J by 7 bases, with 13 bases between the two germline ends. CDR3 protein: CASRIPGANEQFF. The CDR3 nucleotides read TGTGCCAGCAGAATTCCAGGGGCGAATGAGCAGTTCTTC.

Turning to this clonotype: This may be a read error: a much more frequent sequence differs by one nucleotide. CDR3 region: CASSLRSGQGTQYF. DNA for the CDR3: TGTGCCAGCAGTTTACGTAGCGGACAAGGGACCCAGTACTTC. The chain carries TRBV12-3 or TRBV12-4 and TRBJ2-5; D is perhaps TRBD2 (6 bases). The CDR3 consists of 14 residues.

Turning to this clonotype: A much larger clone is a single base away; this may be a read error. The rearrangement links TRBV5-4 to TRBJ1-3; tentatively, D is TRBD1 (5 bases). Germline V lookup: CDR1 SGHNT, CDR2 YYREEE (reference sequence). This CDR3 comprises 14 residues. CDR3: CASSQGATGNTMYF. DNA for the CDR3: TGTGCCAGCAGCCAGGGCGCGACTGGAAACACCATGTATTTT.

At least ten counts were recorded for this clonotype. The rearrangement uses TRBV5-5 and TRBJ2-7, with 9 bases aligning to TRBD1. With V trimmed by 4 bases and J by 2 bases, 7 bases remained unmatched. Germline V gene sequence: CDR1 SGHKS, CDR2 YYEKEE (reference sequence). The CDR3 totals 15 residues. The CDR3: CASSRGQGLTYEQYF. Here the CDR3 DNA reads TGTGCCAGCAGCCGCGGACAGGGGTTAACCTACGAGCAGTACTTC.

This clonotype was recorded many times. V is TRBV5-5 and J is TRBJ2-1; D is unresolved. Per the germline V gene, CDR1 is SGHKS and CDR2 is YYEKEE (reference sequence). Deletions cut 5 bases from V and 9 bases from J, with 18 bases between. CDR3 length equals 14 residues. The CDR3 DNA follows: TGTGCCAGCAGTTTCCCGAAGAGCTCGGCTGAGCAGTTCTTC. As protein: CASSFPKSSAEQFF.

This clonotype was detected ten times or more. The V gene is TRBV5-8, the J gene TRBJ2-7; no clear D gene. The CDR3 totals 11 residues. Trimming shortened V by 5 bases and J by 4 bases, and 7 bases separated the two germline ends. Germline loops: CDR1 SGHTS, CDR2 YDEGEE. The CDR3 sequence: CASSFGYEQYF. DNA of the CDR3: TGTGCCAGCAGTTTTGGGTACGAGCAGTACTTC.

To note about this clonotype: Since no conserved phenylalanine or tryptophan closes the CDR3, a read error is the likely cause. The limits of the CDR3 on the DNA are not certain, so only TCRdb's listed CDR3 is given. The chain recombines TRBV29-1 with TRBJ2-1. The CDR3 contains 14 residues when both ends are counted. The V gene's germline CDR1 is SQVTM and CDR2 ANQGSEA. Here the CDR3 reads CSVELRLTYNEQSL.

The chain joins TRBV7-8 to TRBJ2-7, with D possibly called TRBD1 or TRBD2 (5 bases each). The V and J ends lost 2 bases and 4 bases respectively, with 15 bases between them. Germline lookup yields CDR1 SGHVS and CDR2 FQNEAQ. There are 15 residues in the CDR3. The CDR3 is CASSLSVGTLYEQYF. As DNA, the CDR3 is TGTGCCAGCAGCTTAAGTGTCGGGACCCTATACGAGCAGTACTTC.

The chain carries TRBV27 and TRBJ2-2; perhaps D is TRBD1 or TRBD2 (6 bases each). Looked up from germline, CDR1 is MNHEY and CDR2 is SMNVEV (reference sequence). Trimming took 8 bases from V and 1 from J, leaving 11 bases between them. CDR3 length equals 14 residues. The CDR3: CASGGGKNTGELFF. For the CDR3, the DNA is TGTGCCAGCGGGGGCGGGAAGAACACCGGGGAGCTGTTTTTT.

At least ten counts were recorded for this clonotype. This chain uses TRBV6-5 with TRBJ1-6; D remains ambiguous. V lost 3 bases to trimming and J lost 0 bases, with 9 bases between them. Germline loops: CDR1 MNHEY, CDR2 SVGAGI. There are 16 residues in the CDR3. CDR3 coding DNA: TGTGCCAGCAGTTATTCCCGGAGCTCCTATAATTCACCCCTCCACTTT. Protein: CASSYSRSSYNSPLHF.

The chain has TRBV18 and TRBJ1-3; 7 bases match TRBD1. Germline-derived CDR1 and CDR2 are KGHSH and LQKENI. Losses at the gene ends were 5 bases for V and 9 bases for J; bases not matched to a gene: 19. The CDR3 runs to 17 residues. The CDR3 bases are TGTGCCAGCTCAGCCGAAGCGGGACAGCCCTTGGAGAGCACCATATATTTT. This gives the protein CASSAEAGQPLESTIYF. The complete variable domain, with remaining parts taken from reference TRBV18 and TRBJ1-3, reads NAGVMQNPRHLVRRRGQEARLRCSPMKGHSHVYWYRQLPEEGLKFMVYLQKENIIDESGMPKERFSAEFPKEGPSILRIQQVVRGDSAAYFCASSAEAGQPLESTIYFGEGSWLTVV.

This clonotype was picked up many times. The chain links TRBV14 to TRBJ2-5, with D possibly TRBD2 on 6 matching bases. This CDR3 region has 14 residues. V lost 3 bases and J lost 5, with 13 bases in between. Germline lookup yields CDR1 SGHDN and CDR2 FVKESK. Here the CDR3 DNA reads TGTGCCAGCAGCCACGGGGGTAGCCGGGAGACCCAGTACTTC. Translated: CASSHGGSRETQYF.